The source of this TCR beta chain is a study of kidney transplant recipient with SARS-CoV-2 infection. Each CDR3 protein is one row after TCRdb ran MiXCR on the reads. This table has 200,000 to 300,000 distinct CDR3 sequences, around 26% appearing once. The table lists this clonotype with many counts. The CDR3 has 14 amino acids. V lost 7 bases and J lost 9; bases outside the gene matches: 14. This TCR came from a male patient younger than 45 who had COVID-19 and was a kidney transplant recipient. Some T cells here may be from the graft donor. V is TRBV12-3 or TRBV12-4 and J is TRBJ1-1, with 7 positions matching TRBD1. Sequencing used a blood sample, obtained at baseline and on day 111 from a kidney transplant recipient. CDR3 residues: CASNALTGSGQAFF. The CDR3 coding sequence is TGTGCCAGCAATGCCCTGACAGGGTCGGGACAAGCTTTCTTT.